These 23 T cell receptor beta chains originate from one sample sequenced in a study of cytomegalovirus exposure and HLA in healthy donors. This PCR relied on a set of 60 Vbeta primers and 13 Jbeta primers. Measured with immunoSEQ multiplex PCR; TCRdb has only the in-frame clones, and not every one. Recorded for this sample: some 70,000 clones. The sequencing input was PBMCs. These receptors originate from a female donor in good health and CMV-seropositive.

V gene TRBV5-1 combines with J gene TRBJ1-4, with TRBD1 as a possible D gene (6 bases). The germline V gene has CDR1 SGHRS and CDR2 YFSETQ. The CDR3 has 15 amino acids. The ends were cut back, 4 bases at V and 5 bases at J, with 15 bases in the middle. The CDR3: CASSPPGQGNEKLFF. CDR3 in DNA: TGCGCCAGCAGCCCGCCGGGACAAGGGAATGAAAAACTGTTTTTT.

The V gene is TRBV11-3, the J gene TRBJ2-7, with 13 bases matching TRBD2. J lost 5 bases, V lost 4 bases, and 2 bases had no gene match. This CDR3 has 14 residues. Germline CDR1 reads SGHNT; CDR2 reads YENEEA. Here the CDR3 DNA reads TGTGCCAGCAGCTCCGGACTAGCGGGAGACGAGCAGTACTTC. Its protein is CASSSGLAGDEQYF. Together with reference TRBV11-3 and TRBJ2-7, the CDR3 gives the full variable domain: EAGVVQSPRYKIIEKKQPVAFWCNPISGHNTLYWYLQNLGQGPELLIRYENEEAVDDSQLPKDRFSAERLKGVDSTLKIQPAELGDSAVYLCASSSGLAGDEQYFGPGTRLTVT.

The J gene is TRBJ2-5, the V gene TRBV5-1, with a weak D call TRBD2 (6 bases). This CDR3 has 14 amino acids. Germline loops: CDR1 SGHRS, CDR2 YFSETQ. The ends were cut back, 2 bases at V and 5 bases at J, with 13 bases in the middle. CDR3 in amino acids: CASSLSGGMETQYF. CDR3 nucleotide sequence: TGCGCCAGCAGCTTATCCGGCGGGATGGAGACCCAGTACTTC.

This chain uses TRBV7-2 with TRBJ2-3; 9 bases map to TRBD1. Germline CDR1 is SGHTA and CDR2 is FQGNSA. The CDR3 has 14 amino acids. After removal of 3 bases from V and 4 bases from J, the junction contained 2 bases not matched to a gene. The CDR3 loop is CASSLGQGADTQYF. The CDR3 DNA follows: TGTGCCAGCAGCTTGGGACAGGGTGCAGATACGCAGTATTTT. Variable domain in full (rest from reference TRBV7-2 and TRBJ2-3): GAGVSQSPSNKVTEKGKDVELRCDPISGHTALYWYRQSLGQGLEFLIYFQGNSAPDKSGLPSDRFSAERTGGSVSTLTIQRTQQEDSAVYLCASSLGQGADTQYFGPGTRLTVL.

V is TRBV7-9 and J is TRBJ2-1; a possible D gene is TRBD2 (6 bases). The germline V gene encodes CDR1 SEHNR and CDR2 FQNEAQ (reference sequence). The CDR3 length is 16 residues. The V end was cut by 5 bases, the J end by 4 bases, with 18 bases between. The CDR3 loop is CASSPPAGTSYNEQFF. The DNA for the CDR3 is TGTGCCAGCAGCCCCCCGGCGGGGACTTCTTACAATGAGCAGTTCTTC.

The CDR3 DNA reads TGCGCCAGCAGCCAGACGCCCGGGACTAGCGTTACCGCGGGGCTGTTTTTT. This encodes CASSQTPGTSVTAGLFF. This chain connects TRBV4-1 to TRBJ2-2; 10 bases map to TRBD2. The germline V gene encodes CDR1 MGHRA and CDR2 YSYEKL. CDR3 length equals 17 residues. The V segment lost 3 bases and the J segment 13 bases; nucleotides outside the gene matches: 17.

J is TRBJ2-5 and V is TRBV11-2, with TRBD1 as a possible D gene (5 bases). The CDR3 is made up of 13 amino acids. Germline lookup yields CDR1 SGHAT and CDR2 FQNNGV. The V gene lost 2 bases and the J gene lost 5 bases, with 9 bases spanning the gap. This CDR3 is CASSLRGRETQYF. CDR3 bases: TGTGCCAGCAGCTTAAGGGGCCGCGAGACCCAGTACTTC.

The chain recombines TRBV19 with TRBJ1-5, with TRBD1 matching over 7 bases. The germline V gene has CDR1 LNHDA and CDR2 SQIVND (reference sequence). V trimming: 7 bases; J trimming: 2 bases; junction bases outside the gene matches: 14. The CDR3 loop spans 17 amino acids. CDR3: CASKVGTERLGNQPQHF. The CDR3 nucleotides are TGTGCCAGTAAAGTAGGGACAGAAAGGCTAGGCAATCAGCCCCAGCATTTT.

The rearrangement joins TRBV28 to TRBJ1-1; tentative D call: TRBD1 (6 bases). The CDR3 is 12 amino acids. Germline V CDR1 and CDR2: MDHEN, SYDVKM. The V and J ends lost 10 bases and 1 base respectively, with 10 bases between them. CDR3 in amino acids: CATKQGNTEAFF. CDR3 in DNA: TGTGCCACCAAACAGGGGAACACTGAAGCTTTCTTT. The whole variable domain, remainder taken from reference TRBV28 and TRBJ1-1, is DVKVTQSSRYLVKRTGEKVFLECVQDMDHENMFWYRQDPGLGLRLIYFSYDVKMKEKGDIPEGYSVSREKKERFSLILESASTNQTSMYLCATKQGNTEAFFGQGTRLTVV.

This chain uses TRBV10-2 with TRBJ2-5; D possibly corresponds to TRBD2 (5 bases). The germline V gene has CDR1 WSHSY and CDR2 SAAADI. V was clipped by 5 bases and J by 5 bases, with 9 bases between them. The CDR3 is made up of 12 amino acids. CDR3 loop: CASSPREETQYF. In DNA form, the CDR3 reads TGCGCCAGCAGTCCAAGGGAGGAGACCCAGTACTTC.

The chain links TRBV28 to TRBJ1-1; D not certain. Trimming took 10 bases from V and 5 from J, leaving 17 bases between them. This CDR3 has 13 amino acids. Germline V CDR1 and CDR2: MDHEN, SYDVKM. CDR3 residues: CATLLDGQTEAFF. The CDR3 DNA sequence: TGTGCCACCTTGTTGGATGGGCAGACTGAAGCTTTCTTT.

The chain couples TRBV2 to TRBJ1-4, with no clear D. CDR1 SNHLY and CDR2 FYNNEI come from the germline V gene. The CDR3 contains 13 residues. The ends were cut back, 1 base at V and 10 bases at J, with 10 bases in the middle. The CDR3 nucleotides are TGTGCCAGCAGTGAAGACCTTCGGGTAAAACTGTTTTTT. Its translation is CASSEDLRVKLFF.

The CDR3 sequence: CASSIFGGQGNTEAFF. In DNA, the CDR3 is TGTGCCAGTAGTATATTCGGGGGGCAGGGGAACACTGAAGCTTTCTTT. This chain connects TRBV19 to TRBJ1-1; possible D gene TRBD1, 6 bases. Trimming stripped 2 bases from V and 1 base from J, with 14 bases between. The CDR3 is 16 residues long. Germline lookup yields CDR1 LNHDA and CDR2 SQIVND (reference sequence).

The chain joins TRBV28 to TRBJ2-7, with 7 positions matching TRBD1. The germline V gene encodes CDR1 MDHEN and CDR2 SYDVKM. V lost 6 bases and J lost 5; bases outside the gene matches: 16. CDR3 length: 16 amino acids. CDR3 nucleotides: TGTGCCAGCAGCTCCCTGATGACAGGGATGTTTAACGAGCAGTACTTC. It codes for CASSSLMTGMFNEQYF.

The J gene is TRBJ1-6, the V gene TRBV27; 10 positions match TRBD1. The CDR3 is 18 amino acids. V shed 3 bases, J shed 9 bases, and the junction held 14 bases outside the gene matches. The V gene's germline CDR1 is MNHEY and CDR2 SMNVEV (reference sequence). The CDR3 spells CASSFITGQGVSGSPLHF. DNA for the CDR3: TGTGCCAGCAGTTTTATAACCGGACAGGGGGTGAGTGGTTCACCCCTCCACTTT.

The rearrangement joins TRBV7-6 to TRBJ2-7, with 8 nucleotides matching TRBD2. The V segment lost 2 bases and the J segment 3 bases; nucleotides outside the gene matches: 6. Germline V CDR1 and CDR2: SGHVS, FNYEAQ. This CDR3 comprises 15 residues. The CDR3 spells CASSLSGGGYYEQYF. The CDR3 DNA reads TGTGCCAGCAGCTTATCAGGCGGGGGGTACTACGAGCAGTACTTC.

The chain's CDR3 is CATTTGNGNQPQHF. CDR3 nucleotides: TGTGCCACCACGACAGGGAATGGCAATCAGCCCCAGCATTTT. The chain employs TRBV2 and TRBJ1-5, with 7 bases that match TRBD1. V gave up 10 bases and J gave up 2 bases; unmatched junction bases: 8. The CDR3 length is 14 residues. Germline CDR1 SNHLY, CDR2 FYNNEI. The full variable domain, in which reference TRBV2 and TRBJ1-5 provide the parts outside the CDR3, is EPEVTQTPSHQVTQMGQEVILRCVPISNHLYFYWYRQILGQKVEFLVSFYNNEISEKSEIFDDQFSVERPDGSNFTLKIRSTKLEDSAMYFCATTTGNGNQPQHFGDGTRLSIL.

V gene TRBV5-1 combines with J gene TRBJ1-4; possible D gene TRBD1, 5 bases. Germline V CDR1 and CDR2: SGHRS, YFSETQ. Trimming took 4 bases from V and 4 from J, leaving 8 bases between them. The CDR3 totals 13 residues. The CDR3 loop is CASSGGLNEKLFF. CDR3 sequence (DNA): TGCGCCAGCAGCGGGGGACTTAATGAAAAACTGTTTTTT.

The V call is TRBV11-2, the J call TRBJ2-1; 9 bases are shared with TRBD1. With 0 bases clipped from V and 2 bases from J, the junction kept 5 bases outside the gene matches. CDR3 length: 17 residues. In germline, CDR1 is SGHAT, CDR2 FQNNGV. CDR3 nucleotide sequence: TGTGCCAGCAGCTTAGATGGGGACAGGGACCCCTACAATGAGCAGTTCTTC. This gives the protein CASSLDGDRDPYNEQFF.

The rearrangement uses TRBV5-6 and TRBJ2-7; weak D call: TRBD2 (6 bases). Trimming removed 7 bases from V and 1 base from J, with 15 bases in between. This CDR3 region has 14 residues. Germline-derived CDR1 and CDR2 are SGHDT and YYEEEE. The CDR3 nucleotides are TGTGCCAGCCACACCCCCGGGACTTCCTACGAGCAGTACTTC. It yields the protein CASHTPGTSYEQYF. Filled out from reference TRBV5-6 and TRBJ2-7, the complete variable domain reads DAGVTQSPTHLIKTRGQQVTLRCSPKSGHDTVSWYQQALGQGPQFIFQYYEEEERQRGNFPDRFSGHQFPNYSSELNVNALLLGDSALYLCASHTPGTSYEQYFGPGTRLTVT.

The chain is built from TRBV30 and TRBJ2-2; TRBD1 is a possible D gene (6 bases). Per the germline V gene, CDR1 is GTSNPN and CDR2 is SVGIG (reference sequence). The CDR3 length is 14 residues. Trimming left V 1 base short and J 6 bases short, with 12 bases between. DNA for the CDR3: TGTGCCTGGAGTGGACTACAGGGTCCCGGGGAGCTGTTTTTT. Encoded protein: CAWSGLQGPGELFF. The variable domain in full, completed from reference TRBV30 and TRBJ2-2, reads SQTIHQWPATLVQPVGSPLSLECTVEGTSNPNLYWYRQAAGRGLQLLFYSVGIGQISSEVPQNLSASRPQDRQFILSSKKLLLSDSGFYLCAWSGLQGPGELFFGEGSRLTVL.

This chain joins TRBV4-2 and TRBJ2-3, with a weak D call TRBD1 (6 bases). V gave up 3 bases and J gave up 5 bases, with 15 bases separating them. From germline, CDR1 is LGHNA and CDR2 YNFKEQ. The CDR3 is made up of 15 amino acids. This CDR3 reads CASSQVTGQQDTQYF. DNA for the CDR3: TGTGCCAGCAGCCAGGTGACAGGTCAACAAGATACGCAGTATTTT.

The V call is TRBV7-9, the J call TRBJ1-1; 7 bases align to TRBD1. The V and J ends lost 6 bases and 1 base, in that order; junction bases with no gene match: 5. Per the germline V gene, CDR1 is SEHNR and CDR2 is FQNEAQ (reference sequence). CDR3 length equals 14 residues. CDR3 sequence (DNA): TGTGCCAGCAGGGATGACAGGGCGAACACTGAAGCTTTCTTT. This encodes CASRDDRANTEAFF.